This TCR beta chain stems from a study of T cell repertoires in cytomegalovirus infection. About the study: CMV epitopes in the study were HLA-C-restricted (recently identified) and HLA-B-restricted (well studied). Evidence of both CMV infection and a matching HLA type came from public TCR beta signatures. General study points: Based on cumulative public TCR beta family frequency, carriers of CMV plus the relevant HLA were identified.

TCRdb independently ran MiXCR on the reads; one entry per CDR3 protein. The sample lists some 480,000 distinct CDR3 sequences; 25% to 35% were seen once. V was trimmed by 3 bases and J by 1 base, leaving 12 bases between them. The CDR3 has 14 amino acids. Per the germline V gene, CDR1 is GTSNPN and CDR2 is SVGIG (reference sequence). Turning to this clonotype: Its specificity is unknown.

The TCR comes from a human donor in good health (CMV status not recorded). Some clones in this sample may be carry-over from other donors' samples. V and J are TRBV30 and TRBJ1-1; no clear D gene. The sequencing here drew on cultured PBMCs, taken from culture after CMV antigen stimulation. This chain's CDR3 is CAWSLTWGNTEAFF. In DNA form, the CDR3 reads TGTGCCTGGAGCCTAACATGGGGGAACACTGAAGCTTTCTTT. Together with reference TRBV30 and TRBJ1-1, the CDR3 gives the full variable domain: SQTIHQWPATLVQPVGSPLSLECTVEGTSNPNLYWYRQAAGRGLQLLFYSVGIGQISSEVPQNLSASRPQDRQFILSSKKLLLSDSGFYLCAWSLTWGNTEAFFGQGTRLTVV.